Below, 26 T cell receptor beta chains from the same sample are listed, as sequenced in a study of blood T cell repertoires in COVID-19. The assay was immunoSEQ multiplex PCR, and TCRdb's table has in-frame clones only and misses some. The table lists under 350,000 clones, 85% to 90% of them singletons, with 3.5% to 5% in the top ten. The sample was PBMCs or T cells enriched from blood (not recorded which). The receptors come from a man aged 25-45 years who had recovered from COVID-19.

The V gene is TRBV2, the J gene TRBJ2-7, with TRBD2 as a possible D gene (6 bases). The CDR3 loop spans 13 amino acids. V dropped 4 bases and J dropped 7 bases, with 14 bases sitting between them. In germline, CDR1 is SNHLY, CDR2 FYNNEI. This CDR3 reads CASSVQDRGEQYF. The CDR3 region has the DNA TGTGCCAGCAGTGTACAGGACCGGGGGGAGCAGTACTTC. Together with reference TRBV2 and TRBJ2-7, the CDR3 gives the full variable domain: EPEVTQTPSHQVTQMGQEVILRCVPISNHLYFYWYRQILGQKVEFLVSFYNNEISEKSEIFDDQFSVERPDGSNFTLKIRSTKLEDSAMYFCASSVQDRGEQYFGPGTRLTVT.

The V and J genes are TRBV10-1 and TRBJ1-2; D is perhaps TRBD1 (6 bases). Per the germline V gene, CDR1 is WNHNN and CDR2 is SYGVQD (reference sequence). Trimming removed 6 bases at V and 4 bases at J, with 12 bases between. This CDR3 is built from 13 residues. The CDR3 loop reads CASSEQGRYGYTF. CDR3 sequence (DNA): TGCGCCAGCAGCGAACAGGGCCGCTATGGCTACACCTTC.

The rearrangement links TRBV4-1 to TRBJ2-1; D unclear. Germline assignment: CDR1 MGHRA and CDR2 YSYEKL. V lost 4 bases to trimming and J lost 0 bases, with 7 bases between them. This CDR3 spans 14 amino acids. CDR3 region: CASSLVSSYNEQFF. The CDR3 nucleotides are TGCGCCAGCAGCCTGGTGAGCTCCTACAATGAGCAGTTCTTC.

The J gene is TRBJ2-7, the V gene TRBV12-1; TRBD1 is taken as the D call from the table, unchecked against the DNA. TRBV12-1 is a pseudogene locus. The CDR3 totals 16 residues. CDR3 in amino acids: CASSLCTGQGAHEQYF. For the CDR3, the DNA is TGTGCCAGCAGTCTTTGCACAGGACAGGGGGCCCACGAGCAGTACTTC.

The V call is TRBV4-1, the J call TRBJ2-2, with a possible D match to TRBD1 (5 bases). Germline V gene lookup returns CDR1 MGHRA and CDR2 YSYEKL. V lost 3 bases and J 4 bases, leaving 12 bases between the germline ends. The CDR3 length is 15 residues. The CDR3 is CASSHPDRITGELFF. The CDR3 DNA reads TGCGCCAGCAGCCACCCTGACAGAATCACCGGGGAGCTGTTTTTT.

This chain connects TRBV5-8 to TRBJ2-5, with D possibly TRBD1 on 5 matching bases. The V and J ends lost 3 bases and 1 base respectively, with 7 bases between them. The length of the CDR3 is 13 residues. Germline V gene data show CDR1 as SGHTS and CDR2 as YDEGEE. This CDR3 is CASSWTIQETQYF. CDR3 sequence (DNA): TGTGCCAGCAGCTGGACAATCCAAGAGACCCAGTACTTC.

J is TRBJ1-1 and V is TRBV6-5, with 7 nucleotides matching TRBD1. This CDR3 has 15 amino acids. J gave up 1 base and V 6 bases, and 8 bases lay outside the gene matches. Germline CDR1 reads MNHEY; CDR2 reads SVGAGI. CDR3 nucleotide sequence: TGTGCCAGCAGAGCAGACAGGGCGCCGAACACTGAAGCTTTCTTT. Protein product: CASRADRAPNTEAFF.

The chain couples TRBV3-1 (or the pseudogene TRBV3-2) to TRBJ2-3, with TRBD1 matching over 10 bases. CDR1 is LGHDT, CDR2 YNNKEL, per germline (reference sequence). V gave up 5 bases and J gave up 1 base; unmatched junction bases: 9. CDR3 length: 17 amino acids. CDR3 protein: CASSDRGHFAGTDTQYF. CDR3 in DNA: TGTGCCAGCAGCGACAGGGGGCACTTTGCGGGCACAGATACGCAGTATTTT.

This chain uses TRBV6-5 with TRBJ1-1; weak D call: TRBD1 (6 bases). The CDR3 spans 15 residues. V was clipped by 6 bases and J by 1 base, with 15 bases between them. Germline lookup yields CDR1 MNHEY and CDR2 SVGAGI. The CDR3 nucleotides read TGTGCCAGCAGCCCCCTTTCGACAGGGAACACTGAAGCTTTCTTT. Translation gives CASSPLSTGNTEAFF.

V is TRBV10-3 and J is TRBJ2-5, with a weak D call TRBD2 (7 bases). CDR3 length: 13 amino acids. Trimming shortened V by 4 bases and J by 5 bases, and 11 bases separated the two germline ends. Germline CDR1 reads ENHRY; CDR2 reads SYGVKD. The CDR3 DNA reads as TGTGCCATCAGTGCACAGGGAGGGGAGACCCAGTACTTC. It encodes CAISAQGGETQYF.

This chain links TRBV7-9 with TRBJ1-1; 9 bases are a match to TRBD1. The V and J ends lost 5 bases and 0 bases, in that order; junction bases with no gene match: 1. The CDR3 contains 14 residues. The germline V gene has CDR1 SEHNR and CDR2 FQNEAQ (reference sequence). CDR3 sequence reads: CASSRDRVNTEAFF. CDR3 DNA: TGTGCCAGCAGCCGGGACAGGGTGAACACTGAAGCTTTCTTT.

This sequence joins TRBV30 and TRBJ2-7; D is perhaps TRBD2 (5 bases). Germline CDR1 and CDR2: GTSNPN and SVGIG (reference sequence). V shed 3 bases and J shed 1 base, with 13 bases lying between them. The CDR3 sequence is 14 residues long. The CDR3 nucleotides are TGTGCCTGGAGCCACGGAGGCCCATCCTACGAGCAGTACTTC. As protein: CAWSHGGPSYEQYF. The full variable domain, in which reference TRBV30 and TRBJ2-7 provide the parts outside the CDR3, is SQTIHQWPATLVQPVGSPLSLECTVEGTSNPNLYWYRQAAGRGLQLLFYSVGIGQISSEVPQNLSASRPQDRQFILSSKKLLLSDSGFYLCAWSHGGPSYEQYFGPGTRLTVT.

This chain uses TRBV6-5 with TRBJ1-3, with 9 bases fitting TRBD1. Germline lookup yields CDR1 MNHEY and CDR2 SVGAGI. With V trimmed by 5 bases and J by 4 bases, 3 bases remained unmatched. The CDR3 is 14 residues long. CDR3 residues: CASSNRGRGNTIYF. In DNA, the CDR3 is TGTGCCAGCAGTAACAGGGGGCGCGGAAACACCATATATTTT.

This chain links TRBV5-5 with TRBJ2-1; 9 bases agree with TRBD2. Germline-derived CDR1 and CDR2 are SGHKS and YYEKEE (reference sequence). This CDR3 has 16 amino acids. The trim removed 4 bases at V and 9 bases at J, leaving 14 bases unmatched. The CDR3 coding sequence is TGTGCCAGCAGCCGGGATGGGGAGCGGGAGGCCCCTGAGCAGTTCTTC. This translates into CASSRDGEREAPEQFF.

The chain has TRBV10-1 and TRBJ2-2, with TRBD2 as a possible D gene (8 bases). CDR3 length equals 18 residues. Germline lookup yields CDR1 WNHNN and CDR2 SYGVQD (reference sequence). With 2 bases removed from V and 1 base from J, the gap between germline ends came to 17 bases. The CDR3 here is CASSERRGLAGNTGELFF. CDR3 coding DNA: TGCGCCAGCAGTGAGCGAAGGGGGCTAGCGGGGAACACCGGGGAGCTGTTTTTT.

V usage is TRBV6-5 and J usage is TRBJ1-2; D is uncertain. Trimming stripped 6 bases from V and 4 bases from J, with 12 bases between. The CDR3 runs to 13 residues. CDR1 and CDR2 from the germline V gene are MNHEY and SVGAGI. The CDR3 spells CASRRAPRYGYTF. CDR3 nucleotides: TGTGCCAGCAGGAGGGCTCCGCGCTATGGCTACACCTTC.

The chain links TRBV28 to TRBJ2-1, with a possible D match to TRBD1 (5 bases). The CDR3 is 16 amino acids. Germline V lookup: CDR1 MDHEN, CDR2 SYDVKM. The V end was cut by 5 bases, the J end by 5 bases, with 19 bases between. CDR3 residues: CASSPSGAAENNEQFF. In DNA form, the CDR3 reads TGTGCCAGCAGTCCCAGTGGGGCAGCCGAGAACAATGAGCAGTTCTTC.

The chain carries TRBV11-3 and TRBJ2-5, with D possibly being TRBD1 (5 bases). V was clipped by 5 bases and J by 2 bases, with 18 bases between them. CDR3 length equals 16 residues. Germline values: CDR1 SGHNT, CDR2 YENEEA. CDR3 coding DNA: TGTGCCAGCAGCCTCCGACCATCGACAGAACAAGAGACCCAGTACTTC. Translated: CASSLRPSTEQETQYF.

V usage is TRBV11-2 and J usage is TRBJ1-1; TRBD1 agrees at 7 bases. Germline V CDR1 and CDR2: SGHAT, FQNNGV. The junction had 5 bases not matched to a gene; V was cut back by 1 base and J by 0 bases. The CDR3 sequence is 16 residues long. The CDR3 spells CASSLGAGGMNTEAFF. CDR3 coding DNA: TGTGCCAGCAGCTTAGGGGCAGGGGGGATGAACACTGAAGCTTTCTTT.

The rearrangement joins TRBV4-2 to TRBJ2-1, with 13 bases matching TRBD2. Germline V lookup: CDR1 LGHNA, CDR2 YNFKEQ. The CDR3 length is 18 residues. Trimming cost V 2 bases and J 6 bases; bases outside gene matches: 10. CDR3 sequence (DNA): TGTGCCAGCAGCCAACTCGGATCCGGGACTAGCGGGACCAATGAGCAGTTCTTC. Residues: CASSQLGSGTSGTNEQFF.

CDR3 sequence: CASSLLEGTSGGETQYF. CDR3 DNA sequence: TGTGCCAGCAGTTTATTAGAAGGGACTAGCGGGGGAGAGACCCAGTACTTC. This chain links TRBV28 with TRBJ2-5; 14 bases line up with TRBD2. CDR1 and CDR2 from the germline V gene are MDHEN and SYDVKM. With 1 base clipped from V and 4 bases from J, the junction kept 5 bases outside the gene matches. The CDR3 runs to 17 residues.

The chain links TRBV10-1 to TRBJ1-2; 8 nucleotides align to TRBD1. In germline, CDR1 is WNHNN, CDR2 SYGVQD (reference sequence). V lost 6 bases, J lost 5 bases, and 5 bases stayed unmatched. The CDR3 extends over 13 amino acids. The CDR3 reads CASSRDRRYGYTF. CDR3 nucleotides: TGCGCCAGCAGCCGGGACAGGAGGTATGGCTACACCTTC.

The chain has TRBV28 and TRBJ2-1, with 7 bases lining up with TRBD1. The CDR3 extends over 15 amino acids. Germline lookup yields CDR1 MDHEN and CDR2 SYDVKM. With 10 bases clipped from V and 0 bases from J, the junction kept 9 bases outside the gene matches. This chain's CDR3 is CATRNRDSSYNEQFF. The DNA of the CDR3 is TGTGCCACGCGAAACCGGGACAGCTCCTACAATGAGCAGTTCTTC.

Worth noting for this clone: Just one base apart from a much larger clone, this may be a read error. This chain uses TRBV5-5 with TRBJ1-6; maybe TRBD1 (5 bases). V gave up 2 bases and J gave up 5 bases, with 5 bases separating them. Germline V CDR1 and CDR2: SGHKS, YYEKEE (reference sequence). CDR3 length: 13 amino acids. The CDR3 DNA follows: TGTGCCAGCAGCTTACAGGATAATTCACCCCTCCACTTT. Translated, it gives CASSLQDNSPLHF.

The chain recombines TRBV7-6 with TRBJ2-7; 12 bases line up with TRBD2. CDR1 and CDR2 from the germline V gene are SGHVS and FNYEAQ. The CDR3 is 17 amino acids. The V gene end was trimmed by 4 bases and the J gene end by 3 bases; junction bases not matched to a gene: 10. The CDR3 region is CASSSTASGRASYEQYF. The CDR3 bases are TGTGCCAGCAGCTCTACAGCTAGCGGGAGGGCGAGCTACGAGCAGTACTTC.

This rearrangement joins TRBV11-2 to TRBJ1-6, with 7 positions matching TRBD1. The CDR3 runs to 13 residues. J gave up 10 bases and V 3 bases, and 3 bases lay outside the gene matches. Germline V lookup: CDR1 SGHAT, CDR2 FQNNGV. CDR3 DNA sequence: TGTGCCAGCAGCTTCGGACAGGCATCACCCCTCCACTTT. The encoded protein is CASSFGQASPLHF.